The 27 T cell receptor beta chains presented below share a single source sample, sequenced in a study of cytomegalovirus exposure and HLA in healthy donors. The PCR was carried out with 60 Vbeta primers and 13 Jbeta primers. TCRdb's copy holds only in-frame clones and misses some; the assay was immunoSEQ multiplex PCR. Counted here are under 150,000 clones, roughly 70% occurring once; the ten biggest clones make up about 4.1%. Sequencing used PBMCs. The receptors here all came from a man aged 55 to 70 in good health and CMV-seronegative.

V gene TRBV6-5 combines with J gene TRBJ2-5, with D perhaps TRBD2 (5 bases). CDR3 length: 14 residues. V lost 6 bases and J 2 bases, leaving 13 bases between the germline ends. The germline CDR1 and CDR2 sequences are MNHEY and SVGAGI. CDR3: CASSPEGLQETQYF. The CDR3 region has the DNA TGTGCCAGCAGCCCAGAGGGATTGCAAGAGACCCAGTACTTC.

The chain employs TRBV5-5 and TRBJ1-5, with D tentatively TRBD1 (6 bases). V was pared by 5 bases and J by 3 bases, with 12 bases between. The CDR3 is 14 residues long. Germline values: CDR1 SGHKS, CDR2 YYEKEE (reference sequence). CDR3 loop: CASSSQGNNQPQHF. The DNA of the CDR3 is TGTGCCAGCAGTAGTCAGGGGAACAATCAGCCCCAGCATTTT. Complete variable domain (other parts from reference TRBV5-5 and TRBJ1-5): DAGVTQSPTHLIKTRGQQVTLRCSPISGHKSVSWYQQVLGQGPQFIFQYYEKEERGRGNFPDRFSARQFPNYSSELNVNALLLGDSALYLCASSSQGNNQPQHFGDGTRLSIL.

The genes are TRBV7-3 and TRBJ2-5; TRBD1 agrees at 7 bases. This CDR3 has 13 residues. Germline CDR1 and CDR2: SGHTA and FQGTGA. After removal of 6 bases from V and 2 bases from J, the junction contained 3 bases not matched to a gene. The CDR3 nucleotides read TGTGCCAGCAGTCCGACAGGGCAAGAGACCCAGTACTTC. As protein: CASSPTGQETQYF. The entire variable domain, with the rest obtained from reference TRBV7-3 and TRBJ2-5, is as follows: GAGVSQTPSNKVTEKGKYVELRCDPISGHTALYWYRQSLGQGPEFLIYFQGTGAADDSGLPNDRFFAVRPEGSVSTLKIQRTERGDSAVYLCASSPTGQETQYFGPGTRLLVL.

The chain employs TRBV5-1 and TRBJ1-2, with 9 bases identical to TRBD1. Trimming at V came to 4 bases and at J to 6 bases, leaving 4 bases not matched to a gene. CDR3 length equals 13 residues. Germline V lookup: CDR1 SGHRS, CDR2 YFSETQ. The CDR3 sequence: CASSTGGHDGYTF. For the CDR3, the DNA is TGCGCCAGCAGCACAGGGGGCCATGATGGCTACACCTTC.

The chain uses TRBV9 and TRBJ1-1; possible D gene TRBD1, 6 bases. The CDR3 has 15 residues. The V gene's germline CDR1 is SGDLS and CDR2 YYNGEE. V lost 0 bases and J lost 3, with 12 bases in between. The CDR3 DNA follows: TGTGCCAGCAGCGTAGTGAACAGGGTTGACACTGAAGCTTTCTTT. Translation: CASSVVNRVDTEAFF.

This clone has just a few counts. This chain links TRBV27 with TRBJ2-2; the D gene is possibly TRBD2 (7 bases). Trimming took 5 bases from V and 9 from J, leaving 13 bases between them. CDR1 MNHEY and CDR2 SMNVEV come from the germline V gene (reference sequence). The length of the CDR3 is 13 residues. CDR3 DNA sequence: TGTGCCAGCAGTGGGGCGGGGGCGAGGGAGCTGTTTTTT. This encodes CASSGAGARELFF.

J is TRBJ2-7 and V is TRBV7-2; 7 nucleotides line up with TRBD2. V shed 1 base, J shed 2 bases, and the junction held 5 bases outside the gene matches. The CDR3 length is 15 residues. Germline CDR1 is SGHTA and CDR2 is FQGNSA. The CDR3 loop reads CASSLGVRETYEQYF. The CDR3 nucleotides read TGTGCCAGCAGCTTAGGAGTGCGGGAGACCTACGAGCAGTACTTC.

This clone showed up just a few times. The chain employs TRBV10-3 and TRBJ1-1, with 7 bases that match TRBD1. The CDR3 consists of 14 residues. V gave up 10 bases and J gave up 7 bases; unmatched junction bases: 15. Looked up from germline, CDR1 is ENHRY and CDR2 is SYGVKD. The chain's CDR3 is CATMVSTGAGEAFF. CDR3 sequence (DNA): TGTGCCACAATGGTTTCCACAGGGGCGGGTGAAGCTTTCTTT.

The chain recombines TRBV19 with TRBJ2-2; 7 bases line up with TRBD2. Trimming removed 6 bases from V and 0 bases from J; junction bases left unmatched: 1. The CDR3 extends over 14 amino acids. Looked up from germline, CDR1 is LNHDA and CDR2 is SQIVND (reference sequence). The CDR3, as DNA: TGTGCCAGTAGAAGCGGGACGAACACCGGGGAGCTGTTTTTT. Amino acid sequence: CASRSGTNTGELFF. The whole variable domain, remainder taken from reference TRBV19 and TRBJ2-2, is DGGITQSPKYLFRKEGQNVTLSCEQNLNHDAMYWYRQDPGQGLRLIYYSQIVNDFQKGDIAEGYSVSREKKESFPLTVTSAQKNPTAFYLCASRSGTNTGELFFGEGSRLTVL.

The rearrangement uses TRBV12-1 and TRBJ2-7; the D call of TRBD1 is as the table states it, not checked on the DNA. TRBV12-1 is tagged as a pseudogene. The CDR3 is made up of 17 amino acids. CDR3 coding DNA: TGTGCCAGCAGCTCAGACCACCAGGACAGGGAACTTTACGAGCAGTACTTC. Protein: CASSSDHQDRELYEQYF.

This clone was recorded a few times. Here the CDR3 reads CASSLAGGTGELFF. The CDR3 nucleotides read TGCGCCAGCAGCTTGGCGGGAGGCACCGGGGAGCTGTTTTTT. The rearrangement uses TRBV5-1 and TRBJ2-2; 7 nucleotides agree with TRBD2. V dropped 0 bases and J dropped 4; count of bases not matched to a gene: 0. Germline V lookup: CDR1 SGHRS, CDR2 YFSETQ. The length of the CDR3 is 14 residues.

CDR3 in amino acids: CASSQGGGGNQPQHF. The CDR3 coding sequence is TGTGCCAGCAGCCAGGGGGGCGGTGGCAATCAGCCCCAGCATTTT. The V and J genes are TRBV7-2 and TRBJ1-5; TRBD1 matches at 7 bases. J lost 2 bases, V lost 5 bases, and 6 bases had no gene match. CDR3 size: 15 residues. Germline V gene lookup returns CDR1 SGHTA and CDR2 FQGNSA.

The genes are TRBV6-5 and TRBJ1-2, with a weak D call TRBD1 (5 bases). Trimming stripped 0 bases from V and 2 bases from J, with 7 bases between. The length of the CDR3 is 14 residues. Germline values: CDR1 MNHEY, CDR2 SVGAGI. This CDR3 reads CASSYSGGNYGYTF. The CDR3 bases are TGTGCCAGCAGTTACTCGGGGGGGAACTATGGCTACACCTTC.

The rearrangement uses TRBV4-1 and TRBJ1-2; 8 bases match TRBD1. This CDR3 is built from 14 residues. The V gene end was trimmed by 5 bases and the J gene end by 6 bases; junction bases not matched to a gene: 8. In germline, CDR1 is MGHRA, CDR2 YSYEKL. The CDR3 here is CASSLPQGANGYTF. DNA of the CDR3: TGCGCCAGCAGCTTACCCCAGGGGGCTAATGGCTACACCTTC.

In this sample, this clone turned up a few times. V gene TRBV10-2 combines with J gene TRBJ1-1, with D possibly being TRBD1 (5 bases). The germline gives CDR1 WSHSY, CDR2 SAAADI. The CDR3 has 15 amino acids. Deletions cut 2 bases from V and 3 bases from J, with 13 bases between. CDR3 region: CASSEGPQGDTEAFF. As DNA, the CDR3 is TGCGCCAGCAGTGAGGGCCCACAAGGGGACACTGAAGCTTTCTTT.

Notes on this clone: This sample includes further DNA sequences coding for the same CDR3. The V and J genes are TRBV2 and TRBJ2-7; D is uncertain. Germline V lookup: CDR1 SNHLY, CDR2 FYNNEI. The CDR3 length is 16 residues. V lost 0 bases to trimming and J lost 0 bases, with 12 bases between them. The CDR3 is CASSEAAELASYEQYF. The CDR3 nucleotides read TGTGCCAGCAGTGAAGCGGCGGAATTGGCCTCCTACGAGCAGTACTTC.

The chain links TRBV5-1 to TRBJ2-1; 11 bases are shared with TRBD2. CDR1 is SGHRS, CDR2 YFSETQ, per germline. The CDR3 spans 17 residues. V gave up 4 bases and J gave up 2 bases; unmatched junction bases: 8. The CDR3 DNA reads TGCGCCAGCAGCCTAACCTTAGCGGGAGGGCCCTACAATGAGCAGTTCTTC. This sequence encodes CASSLTLAGGPYNEQFF.

This clone came up a few times. The CDR3 is CASSIAKTGGTYNEQFF. The DNA of the CDR3 is TGCGCCAGCAGCATCGCTAAAACAGGGGGAACCTACAATGAGCAGTTCTTC. The rearrangement uses TRBV5-1 and TRBJ2-1, with 8 nucleotides matching TRBD1. Losses at the gene ends were 4 bases for V and 2 bases for J; bases not matched to a gene: 11. This CDR3 region has 17 residues. CDR1 and CDR2 from the germline V gene are SGHRS and YFSETQ. The full variable domain, in which reference TRBV5-1 and TRBJ2-1 provide the parts outside the CDR3, is KAGVTQTPRYLIKTRGQQVTLSCSPISGHRSVSWYQQTPGQGLQFLFEYFSETQRNKGNFPGRFSGRQFSNSRSEMNVSTLELGDSALYLCASSIAKTGGTYNEQFFGPGTRLTVL.

A single count supports this clone. The genes are TRBV28 and TRBJ1-1; 8 bases fit TRBD1. This CDR3 has 14 amino acids. Germline V gene data show CDR1 as MDHEN and CDR2 as SYDVKM. Trimming at V came to 6 bases and at J to 1 base, leaving 4 bases not matched to a gene. CDR3 amino acids: CASRDRVPNTEAFF. The CDR3 DNA reads TGTGCCAGCAGGGACAGGGTACCGAACACTGAAGCTTTCTTT.

The chain is built from TRBV5-6 and TRBJ2-5; D remains unclear. From germline, CDR1 is SGHDT and CDR2 YYEEEE. Trimming stripped 4 bases from V and 4 bases from J, with 20 bases between. CDR3 length equals 16 residues. The CDR3 loop reads CASSIDPIRWRETQYF. The CDR3 DNA is TGTGCCAGCAGCATTGACCCTATAAGGTGGAGAGAGACCCAGTACTTC.

The rearrangement joins TRBV14 to TRBJ2-7, with D tentatively TRBD1 (5 bases). Germline CDR1 reads SGHDN; CDR2 reads FVKESK. The CDR3 has 17 amino acids. V lost 2 bases, J lost 3 bases, and 20 bases lay in between. The CDR3 nucleotides are TGTGCCAGCAGCCAAAATAAAGGGCAGGGAAGGAACTACGAGCAGTACTTC. Encoded protein: CASSQNKGQGRNYEQYF.

J is TRBJ1-5 and V is TRBV2; D remains unclear. The V end was cut by 2 bases, the J end by 2 bases, with 13 bases between. Germline V gene sequence: CDR1 SNHLY, CDR2 FYNNEI. CDR3 length: 16 residues. The CDR3 DNA sequence: TGTGCCAGCAGTGAATCTCTCCCGGAGGGCAATCAGCCCCAGCATTTT. Its protein product is CASSESLPEGNQPQHF.

The chain carries TRBV19 and TRBJ2-7; D possibly corresponds to TRBD1 (5 bases). The CDR3 sequence is 15 residues long. CDR1 LNHDA and CDR2 SQIVND come from the germline V gene (reference sequence). Trimming cost V 3 bases and J 3 bases, with 15 bases left between them. In nucleotides, the CDR3 is TGTGCCAGTAGTATTTTGGCAGGGATGGGCTACGAGCAGTACTTC. Translated, it gives CASSILAGMGYEQYF.

The gene calls are TRBV29-1 and TRBJ2-5; maybe TRBD1 (7 bases). The germline V gene encodes CDR1 SQVTM and CDR2 ANQGSEA. Between the trimmed V and J ends, which lost 6 bases and 4 bases, there was a span of 15 bases. The CDR3 consists of 13 residues. CDR3 DNA sequence: TGCAGCGTCATCCCAGGGGGAGGAGAGACCCAGTACTTC. This translates into CSVIPGGGETQYF.

This clone was seen a single time. The rearrangement links TRBV18 to TRBJ1-1, with D unresolved. The CDR3 is 16 residues long. Germline CDR1 KGHSH, CDR2 LQKENI. V shed 6 bases and J shed 4 bases, with 21 bases lying between them. CDR3 sequence reads: CASSLKNMRLGTEAFF. The CDR3 coding sequence is TGTGCCAGCTCCCTCAAAAACATGAGGCTCGGCACTGAAGCTTTCTTT.

V and J are TRBV5-1 and TRBJ1-4; D is unresolved. The CDR3 sequence is 14 residues long. In germline, CDR1 is SGHRS, CDR2 YFSETQ. With 4 bases removed from V and 7 bases from J, the gap between germline ends came to 14 bases. CDR3 bases: TGCGCCAGCAGCCCGAGCGGGTATGGTGAAAAACTGTTTTTT. It codes for CASSPSGYGEKLFF.

The V call is TRBV19, the J call TRBJ2-3, with 7 bases aligning to TRBD1. Losses at the gene ends were 7 bases for V and 2 bases for J; bases not matched to a gene: 3. The CDR3 spans 13 residues. Looked up from germline, CDR1 is LNHDA and CDR2 is SQIVND (reference sequence). Here the CDR3 DNA reads TGTGCCAGTAATGGACAGGCCACAGATACGCAGTATTTT. It translates to CASNGQATDTQYF.